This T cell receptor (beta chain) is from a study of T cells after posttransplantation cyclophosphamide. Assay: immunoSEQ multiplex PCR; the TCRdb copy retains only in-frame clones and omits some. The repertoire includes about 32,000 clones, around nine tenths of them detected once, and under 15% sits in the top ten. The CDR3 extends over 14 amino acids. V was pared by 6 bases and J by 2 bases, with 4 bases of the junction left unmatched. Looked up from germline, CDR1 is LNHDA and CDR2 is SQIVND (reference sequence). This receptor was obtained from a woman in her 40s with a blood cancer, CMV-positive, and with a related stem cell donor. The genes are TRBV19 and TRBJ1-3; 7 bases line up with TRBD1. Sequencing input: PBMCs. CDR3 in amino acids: CASSQTGTGNTIYF. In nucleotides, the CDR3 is TGTGCCAGTAGCCAGACAGGGACTGGAAACACCATATATTTT. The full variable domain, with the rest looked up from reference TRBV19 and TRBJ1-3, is DGGITQSPKYLFRKEGQNVTLSCEQNLNHDAMYWYRQDPGQGLRLIYYSQIVNDFQKGDIAEGYSVSREKKESFPLTVTSAQKNPTAFYLCASSQTGTGNTIYFGEGSWLTVV.